This T cell receptor beta chain was captured in a study of Ad26.COV2.S vaccination and SARS-CoV-2 variants. Overall study results and limits: Spike-specific TCR breadth was greater in vaccine than placebo recipients. The TCR-based breadth and depth measures might underestimate overall T cell responses. Substantial breadth in spike-specific CD8+ and CD4+ T cell responses was reportedly seen after vaccination.

The assay was immunoSEQ multiplex PCR, and TCRdb's table has in-frame clones only and misses some. The sample lists hundreds of thousands of clones; about 90% were seen once. V lost 6 bases to trimming and J lost 3 bases, with 9 bases between them. CDR3 length equals 11 residues. The germline gives CDR1 DFQATT, CDR2 SNEGSKA (reference sequence). For this clone: Its antigen remains unidentified.

Treatment indicated: some 19 received Ad26.COV2.S at low or high dose, single or two shots; about 5 received placebo; per-sample allocation not given. Day 63 after the first vaccine or placebo injection was the time point for sampling. Whoever gave the sample was an adult aged 18-55 years in Boston. The receptor's source is a person aged 18 to 65 who received the Ad26.COV2.S COVID-19 vaccine or a placebo. Sequenced here: peripheral blood, sampled in a trial of Ad26.COV2.S vaccine versus placebo. The rearrangement uses TRBV20-1 and TRBJ2-7; D gene ambiguous. Here the CDR3 reads CSASPNYEQYF. In DNA form, the CDR3 reads TGCAGTGCCTCACCTAACTACGAGCAGTACTTC.